These 21 T cell receptor beta chains originate from one sample sequenced in a study of CD8 T cells in Susac syndrome. cDNA came from around 0.54 to 1 ug RNA primed by random hexamers. MiXCR, run by TCRdb on the immunoSEQ multiplex PCR reads, gives a single entry per CDR3 protein. The table shows over 300,000 distinct CDR3 sequences, with roughly nine tenths occurring only once. Material: CD4+ T cells from PBMCs. The receptors shown here come from a human donor with multiple sclerosis.

The V call is TRBV2, the J call TRBJ2-5; D is possibly TRBD1 (6 bases). Per the germline V gene, CDR1 is SNHLY and CDR2 is FYNNEI. The CDR3 runs 15 residues. Trimming removed 6 bases from V and 2 bases from J, with 16 bases in between. Here the CDR3 DNA reads TGTGCCAGCAGCGGCACAGGGTGGAATCAAGAGACCCAGTACTTC. Its protein is CASSGTGWNQETQYF.

The rearrangement joins TRBV5-1 to TRBJ2-1, with a tentative D call TRBD1 (6 bases). The CDR3 is 16 amino acids. V was cut by 7 bases and J by 2 bases, with 19 bases left in between. Germline loops: CDR1 SGHRS, CDR2 YFSETQ. The CDR3 region is CASHPGQGFTYNEQFF. The DNA of the CDR3 is TGCGCCAGCCACCCTGGGCAGGGGTTTACCTACAATGAGCAGTTCTTC. Together with reference TRBV5-1 and TRBJ2-1, the CDR3 gives the full variable domain: KAGVTQTPRYLIKTRGQQVTLSCSPISGHRSVSWYQQTPGQGLQFLFEYFSETQRNKGNFPGRFSGRQFSNSRSEMNVSTLELGDSALYLCASHPGQGFTYNEQFFGPGTRLTVL.

The chain uses TRBV7-9 and TRBJ1-4; D might be TRBD1 (5 bases). The V end was cut by 4 bases, the J end by 2 bases, with 11 bases between. The CDR3 consists of 15 residues. Germline assignment: CDR1 SEHNR and CDR2 FQNEAQ (reference sequence). This CDR3 reads CASSSSGRTNEKLFF. CDR3 sequence (DNA): TGTGCCAGCAGCTCCTCAGGGCGGACTAATGAAAAACTGTTTTTT.

The chain combines TRBV5-1 with TRBJ1-1; no clear D gene. The V gene lost 1 base and the J gene lost 11 bases, with 18 bases spanning the gap. This CDR3 has 14 residues. Germline V gene data show CDR1 as SGHRS and CDR2 as YFSETQ. CDR3 protein: CASSLKVGGGRAFF. DNA of the CDR3: TGCGCCAGCAGCTTGAAAGTTGGAGGAGGACGGGCTTTCTTT.

The genes are TRBV6-5 and TRBJ2-7; D remains ambiguous. The V end lost 5 bases, the J end lost 12 bases, and 17 bases lay between the germline ends. This CDR3 comprises 12 residues. CDR1 and CDR2 (germline): MNHEY, SVGAGI. The DNA for the CDR3 is TGTGCCAGCAGTAATGACCGAGGAACCCTGTACTTC. Protein product: CASSNDRGTLYF.

In this sample, this clonotype turned up once. The rearrangement joins TRBV6-2 or TRBV6-3 to TRBJ2-4, with TRBD1 as a possible D gene (6 bases). The CDR3 has 13 amino acids. With 5 bases removed from V and 6 bases from J, the gap between germline ends came to 11 bases. Germline CDR1 MNHEY, CDR2 SVGEGT. CDR3 nucleotides: TGTGCCAGCAGTCTCGCGACAGGAAACATTCAGTACTTC. Translation gives CASSLATGNIQYF.

The chain has TRBV20-1 and TRBJ1-4; D uncertain. This CDR3 region has 14 residues. CDR1 and CDR2 (germline): DFQATT, SNEGSKA (reference sequence). DNA of the CDR3: TGCACCCCCCTGAGAATTTCAGGTTACGAAAAACTGTTTTTT. Amino acid sequence: CTPLRISGYEKLFF.

V and J are TRBV7-2 and TRBJ2-5; D may be TRBD2 (6 bases). V lost 1 base to trimming and J lost 10 bases, with 13 bases between them. The CDR3 loop spans 13 amino acids. CDR1 and CDR2 (germline): SGHTA, FQGNSA. The CDR3 region is CASSLVEGQNQYF. The CDR3 region has the DNA TGTGCCAGCAGCTTAGTGGAGGGGCAGAACCAGTACTTC.

The chain has TRBV21-1 and TRBJ2-7; TRBD2, the table's D call, was not compared with the DNA. TRBV21-1 is reported as a pseudogene. The CDR3 has 13 amino acids. The CDR3 DNA sequence: TGTGCCAGCAGCAGGACTCCCCACTACGAGCAGTACTTC. It translates to CASSRTPHYEQYF.

The V gene is TRBV7-2, the J gene TRBJ2-1, with TRBD2 matching over 10 bases. Trimming at V came to 4 bases and at J to 4 bases, leaving 4 bases not matched to a gene. CDR3 length equals 15 residues. The germline V gene encodes CDR1 SGHTA and CDR2 FQGNSA. In DNA form, the CDR3 reads TGTGCCAGCAGCTCCCAACTAGCGGGGTACAATGAGCAGTTCTTC. This translates into CASSSQLAGYNEQFF.

The chain joins TRBV27 to TRBJ2-1, with unresolved D. CDR1 MNHEY and CDR2 SMNVEV come from the germline V gene (reference sequence). This CDR3 comprises 14 residues. The V and J ends lost 5 bases and 6 bases respectively, with 14 bases between them. The CDR3 DNA follows: TGTGCCAGCAGTCTACGAGTAGAAGGCAATGAGCAGTTCTTC. Amino acids: CASSLRVEGNEQFF.

The count of this clonotype is one. The chain employs TRBV5-1 and TRBJ1-1; D gene ambiguous. Germline V lookup: CDR1 SGHRS, CDR2 YFSETQ. V lost 7 bases to trimming and J lost 5 bases, with 18 bases between them. This CDR3 is 14 amino acids long. In DNA, the CDR3 is TGCGCCAGCCGGTTGGTGGTCGGGAAGACTGAAGCTTTCTTT. Amino acid sequence: CASRLVVGKTEAFF.

This rearrangement joins TRBV5-1 to TRBJ1-1; 9 bases agree with TRBD1. The germline V gene has CDR1 SGHRS and CDR2 YFSETQ. J gave up 3 bases and V 3 bases, and 3 bases lay outside the gene matches. The CDR3 loop spans 14 amino acids. The CDR3 nucleotides are TGCGCCAGCAGCTCTACAGGGGGCCACACTGAAGCTTTCTTT. It yields the protein CASSSTGGHTEAFF.

The chain carries TRBV3-1 and TRBJ1-6; the D gene is possibly TRBD1 (6 bases). This CDR3 comprises 15 residues. Germline values: CDR1 LGHDT, CDR2 YNNKEL (reference sequence). Trimming removed 4 bases at V and 0 bases at J, with 7 bases between. CDR3 in DNA: TGTGCCAGCAGCCGGACAGTCTCCTATAATTCACCCCTCCACTTT. Translation gives CASSRTVSYNSPLHF. The full variable domain, rest sourced from reference TRBV3-1 and TRBJ1-6, is DTAVSQTPKYLVTQMGNDKSIKCEQNLGHDTMYWYKQDSKKFLKIMFSYNNKELIINETVPNRFSPKSPDKAHLNLHINSLELGDSAVYFCASSRTVSYNSPLHFGNGTRLTVT.

This sequence joins TRBV25-1 and TRBJ1-6; D uncertain. Germline CDR1 reads MGHDK; CDR2 reads SYGVNS. This CDR3 comprises 14 residues. V lost 5 bases and J 8 bases, leaving 13 bases between the germline ends. The CDR3 nucleotides read TGTGCCAGCAGTCAGTGGGGTGGATATTCACCCCTCCACTTT. It translates to CASSQWGGYSPLHF.

In this sample, this clonotype turned up once. V and J are TRBV4-2 and TRBJ2-1; 11 bases agree with TRBD2. The CDR3 sequence is 16 residues long. Germline V gene sequence: CDR1 LGHNA, CDR2 YNFKEQ. V dropped 2 bases and J dropped 6; count of bases not matched to a gene: 6. The CDR3, as DNA: TGTGCCAGCAGCCAACTACTAGCGGGAGTAGGCAATGAGCAGTTCTTC. Amino acid sequence: CASSQLLAGVGNEQFF.

The chain employs TRBV6-1 and TRBJ2-3, with 9 bases that match TRBD2. The CDR3 covers 17 residues. Per germline, CDR1 MNHNS and CDR2 SASEGT. The V gene end was trimmed by 5 bases and the J gene end by 1 base; junction bases not matched to a gene: 10. CDR3: CASSPRGSGGRTDTQYF. The CDR3 bases are TGTGCCAGCAGTCCCCGGGGGAGCGGGGGGCGCACAGATACGCAGTATTTT.

The chain employs TRBV7-2 and TRBJ2-5, with D uncertain. This CDR3 spans 15 amino acids. Trimming removed 2 bases from V and 5 bases from J, with 15 bases in between. The germline CDR1 and CDR2 sequences are SGHTA and FQGNSA. CDR3 bases: TGTGCCAGCAGCTTAAGCTCTGTCTACCCGGAGACCCAGTACTTC. The encoded protein is CASSLSSVYPETQYF.

This clonotype was detected a few times. This chain joins TRBV14 and TRBJ2-5; no clear D gene. The CDR3 contains 13 residues. The germline V gene encodes CDR1 SGHDN and CDR2 FVKESK. Trimming removed 0 bases at V and 4 bases at J, with 6 bases between. Here the CDR3 reads CASSQDRGETQYF. As DNA, the CDR3 is TGTGCCAGCAGCCAAGATCGAGGAGAGACCCAGTACTTC.

The V gene is TRBV7-9, the J gene TRBJ1-1; tentative D call: TRBD1 (5 bases). The CDR3 totals 16 residues. The V end was cut by 5 bases, the J end by 0 bases, with 16 bases between. Looked up from germline, CDR1 is SEHNR and CDR2 is FQNEAQ (reference sequence). DNA of the CDR3: TGTGCCAGCAGCCCCCGGGGGGGTCGGATGAACACTGAAGCTTTCTTT. As protein: CASSPRGGRMNTEAFF.

The chain carries TRBV5-1 and TRBJ2-7; TRBD1 matches 9 bases. Per the germline V gene, CDR1 is SGHRS and CDR2 is YFSETQ. V gave up 0 bases and J gave up 5 bases; unmatched junction bases: 6. The CDR3 consists of 15 residues. The CDR3 is CASSLGGQGHNEQYF. CDR3 in DNA: TGCGCCAGCAGCTTGGGGGGACAGGGTCACAACGAGCAGTACTTC.